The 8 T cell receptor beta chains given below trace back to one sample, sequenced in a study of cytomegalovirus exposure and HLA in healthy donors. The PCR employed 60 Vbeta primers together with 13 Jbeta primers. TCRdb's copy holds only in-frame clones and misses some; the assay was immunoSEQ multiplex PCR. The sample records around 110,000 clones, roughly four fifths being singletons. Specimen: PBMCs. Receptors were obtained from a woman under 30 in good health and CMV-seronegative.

The CDR3 spells CASSLERGRETEAFF. The CDR3 nucleotides read TGTGCCAGCAGCTTAGAAAGGGGAAGAGAGACTGAAGCTTTCTTT. The chain couples TRBV7-9 to TRBJ1-1; D perhaps matches TRBD1 (5 bases). The CDR3 runs 15 residues. Germline values: CDR1 SEHNR, CDR2 FQNEAQ (reference sequence). Trimming pared 1 base from V and 5 bases from J, leaving 14 bases between.

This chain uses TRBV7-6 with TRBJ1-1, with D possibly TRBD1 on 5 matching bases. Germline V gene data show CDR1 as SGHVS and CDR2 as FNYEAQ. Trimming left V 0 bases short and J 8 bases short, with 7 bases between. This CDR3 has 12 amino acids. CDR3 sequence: CASSLAAGEAFF. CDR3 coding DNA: TGTGCCAGCAGCTTAGCGGCAGGGGAAGCTTTCTTT.

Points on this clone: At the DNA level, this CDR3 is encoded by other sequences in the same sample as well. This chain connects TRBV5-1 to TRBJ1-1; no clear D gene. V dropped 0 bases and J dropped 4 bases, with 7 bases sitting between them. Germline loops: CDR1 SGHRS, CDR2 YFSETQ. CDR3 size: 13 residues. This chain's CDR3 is CASSLGGGTEAFF. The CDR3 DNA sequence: TGCGCCAGCAGCTTGGGAGGAGGCACTGAAGCTTTCTTT.

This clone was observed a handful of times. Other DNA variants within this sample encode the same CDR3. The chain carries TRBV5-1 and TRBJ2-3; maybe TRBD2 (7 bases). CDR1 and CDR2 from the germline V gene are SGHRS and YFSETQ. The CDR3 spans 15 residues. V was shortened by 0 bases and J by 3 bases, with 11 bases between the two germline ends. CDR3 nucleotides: TGCGCCAGCAGCTTGGAGGGGGGGGGAACAGATACGCAGTATTTT. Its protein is CASSLEGGGTDTQYF.

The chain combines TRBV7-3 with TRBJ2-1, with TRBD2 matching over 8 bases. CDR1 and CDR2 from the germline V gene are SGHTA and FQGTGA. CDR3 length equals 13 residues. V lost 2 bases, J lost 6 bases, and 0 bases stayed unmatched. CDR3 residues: CASSLGTSNEQFF. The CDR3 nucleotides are TGTGCCAGCAGCTTAGGGACTAGCAATGAGCAGTTCTTC.

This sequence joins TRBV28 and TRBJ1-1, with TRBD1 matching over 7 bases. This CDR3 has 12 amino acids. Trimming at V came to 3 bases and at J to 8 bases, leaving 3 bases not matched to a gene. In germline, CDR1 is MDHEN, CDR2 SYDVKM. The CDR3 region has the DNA TGTGCCAGCAGTTTTTGGGACAGAGAAGCTTTCTTT. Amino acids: CASSFWDREAFF.

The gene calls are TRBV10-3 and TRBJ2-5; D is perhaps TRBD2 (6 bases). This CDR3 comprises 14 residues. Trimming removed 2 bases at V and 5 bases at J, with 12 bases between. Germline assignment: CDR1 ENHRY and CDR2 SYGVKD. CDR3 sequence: CAISEGSGWETQYF. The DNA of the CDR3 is TGTGCCATCAGTGAGGGGAGCGGGTGGGAGACCCAGTACTTC.

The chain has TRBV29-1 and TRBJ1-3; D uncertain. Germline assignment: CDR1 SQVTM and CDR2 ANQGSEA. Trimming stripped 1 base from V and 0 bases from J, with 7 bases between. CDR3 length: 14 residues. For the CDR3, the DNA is TGCAGCGTTGAAGCGGCTAGCTCTGGAAACACCATATATTTT. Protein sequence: CSVEAASSGNTIYF.